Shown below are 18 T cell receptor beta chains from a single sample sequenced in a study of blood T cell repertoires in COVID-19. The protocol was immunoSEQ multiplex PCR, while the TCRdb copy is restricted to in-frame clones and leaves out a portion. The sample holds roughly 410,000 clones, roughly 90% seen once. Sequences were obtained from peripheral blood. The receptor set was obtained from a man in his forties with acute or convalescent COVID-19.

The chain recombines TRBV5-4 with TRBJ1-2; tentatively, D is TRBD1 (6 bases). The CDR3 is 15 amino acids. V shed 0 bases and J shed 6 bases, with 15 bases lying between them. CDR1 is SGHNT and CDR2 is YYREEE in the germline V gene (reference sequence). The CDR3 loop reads CASSLGSGVGNGYTF. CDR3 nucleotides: TGTGCCAGCAGCTTGGGTTCAGGGGTTGGGAATGGCTACACCTTC.

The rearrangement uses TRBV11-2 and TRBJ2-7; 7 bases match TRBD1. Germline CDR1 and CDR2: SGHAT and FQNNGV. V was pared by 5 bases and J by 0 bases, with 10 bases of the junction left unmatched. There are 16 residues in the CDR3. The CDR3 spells CASSTWDSANSYEQYF. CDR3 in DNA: TGTGCCAGCAGCACGTGGGACAGTGCGAACTCCTACGAGCAGTACTTC.

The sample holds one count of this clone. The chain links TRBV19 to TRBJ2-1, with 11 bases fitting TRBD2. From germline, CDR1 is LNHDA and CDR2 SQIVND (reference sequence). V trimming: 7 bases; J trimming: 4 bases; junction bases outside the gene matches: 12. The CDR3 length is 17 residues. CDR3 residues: CASTPLAGGRRYNEQFF. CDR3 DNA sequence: TGTGCCAGTACCCCCCTAGCGGGAGGACGGAGGTACAATGAGCAGTTCTTC.

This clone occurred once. CDR3 nucleotides: TGTGCCAGCAGTCGAGCTCGGGGCGCAGGGGATAATGGCTACACCTTC. This translates into CASSRARGAGDNGYTF. This chain connects TRBV27 to TRBJ1-2; TRBD1 might be the D (6 bases). Trimming took 5 bases from V and 6 from J, leaving 22 bases between them. The CDR3 extends over 16 amino acids. The germline CDR1 and CDR2 sequences are MNHEY and SMNVEV (reference sequence).

The CDR3 spells CASSPGTSGAADTQYF. CDR3 bases: TGTGCCAGCTCACCCGGGACTAGCGGGGCCGCGGATACGCAGTATTTT. This chain uses TRBV18 with TRBJ2-3; TRBD2 matches at 13 bases. The CDR3 loop spans 16 amino acids. The V gene end was trimmed by 3 bases and the J gene end by 6 bases; junction bases not matched to a gene: 6. Germline CDR1 is KGHSH and CDR2 is LQKENI.

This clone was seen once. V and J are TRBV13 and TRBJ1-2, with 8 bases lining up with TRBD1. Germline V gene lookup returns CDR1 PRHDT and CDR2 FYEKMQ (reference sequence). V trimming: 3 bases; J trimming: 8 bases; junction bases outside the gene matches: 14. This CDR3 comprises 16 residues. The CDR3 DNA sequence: TGTGCCAGCAGCTTCTCGTCCGGGACAGGAGTGTCCGGCTACACCTTC. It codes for CASSFSSGTGVSGYTF.

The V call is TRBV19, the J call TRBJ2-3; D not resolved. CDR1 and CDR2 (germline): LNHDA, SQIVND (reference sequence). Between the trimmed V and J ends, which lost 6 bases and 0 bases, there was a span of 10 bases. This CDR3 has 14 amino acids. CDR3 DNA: TGTGCCAGTAGGATTAGCACTAGCACAGATACGCAGTATTTT. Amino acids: CASRISTSTDTQYF.

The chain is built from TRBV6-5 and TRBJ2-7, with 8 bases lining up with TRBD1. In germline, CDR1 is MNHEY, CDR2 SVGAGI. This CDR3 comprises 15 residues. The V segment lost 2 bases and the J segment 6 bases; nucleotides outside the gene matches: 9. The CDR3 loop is CASSYGSGGGSEQYF. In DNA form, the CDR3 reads TGTGCCAGCAGTTACGGGTCAGGGGGCGGGTCCGAGCAGTACTTC.

CDR3 bases: TGTGCCAGCAGTTACACTAGCGCTATGAACACCGGGGAGCTGTTTTTT. Residues: CASSYTSAMNTGELFF. The chain joins TRBV6-2 or TRBV6-3 to TRBJ2-2; 7 positions match TRBD2. J lost 1 base, V lost 2 bases, and 4 bases had no gene match. The CDR3 runs 16 residues. CDR1 MNHEY and CDR2 SVGEGT come from the germline V gene.

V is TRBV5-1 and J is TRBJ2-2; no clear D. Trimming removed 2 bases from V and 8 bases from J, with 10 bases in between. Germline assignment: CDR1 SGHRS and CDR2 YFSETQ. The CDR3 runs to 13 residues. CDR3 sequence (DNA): TGCGCCAGCAGCTTTTTGGGCCCGGGGGAGCTGTTTTTT. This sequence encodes CASSFLGPGELFF.

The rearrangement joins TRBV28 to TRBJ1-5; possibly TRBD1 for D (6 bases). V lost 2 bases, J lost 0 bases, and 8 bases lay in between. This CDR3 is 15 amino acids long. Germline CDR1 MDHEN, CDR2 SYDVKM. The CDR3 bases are TGTGCCAGCAGTTTACAGGGGCGTAGCAATCAGCCCCAGCATTTT. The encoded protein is CASSLQGRSNQPQHF.

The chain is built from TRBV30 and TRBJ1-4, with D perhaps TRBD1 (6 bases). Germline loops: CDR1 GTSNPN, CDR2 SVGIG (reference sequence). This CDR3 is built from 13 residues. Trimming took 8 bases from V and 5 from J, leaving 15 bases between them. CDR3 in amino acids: CAGRTVMNEKLFF. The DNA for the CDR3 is TGTGCCGGAAGGACAGTGATGAATGAAAAACTGTTTTTT.

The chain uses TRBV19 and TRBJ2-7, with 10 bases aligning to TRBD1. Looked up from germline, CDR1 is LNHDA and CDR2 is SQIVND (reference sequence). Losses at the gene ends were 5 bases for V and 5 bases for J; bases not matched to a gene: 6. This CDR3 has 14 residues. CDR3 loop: CASSPGTGVDEQYF. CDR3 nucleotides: TGTGCCAGTAGTCCCGGGACAGGGGTCGACGAGCAGTACTTC.

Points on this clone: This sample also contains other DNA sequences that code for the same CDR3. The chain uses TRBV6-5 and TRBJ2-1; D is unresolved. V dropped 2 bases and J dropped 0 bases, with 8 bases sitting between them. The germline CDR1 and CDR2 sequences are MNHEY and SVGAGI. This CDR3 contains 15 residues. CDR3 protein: CASSYGRSSYNEQFF. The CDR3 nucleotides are TGTGCCAGCAGTTACGGTAGGAGCTCCTACAATGAGCAGTTCTTC.

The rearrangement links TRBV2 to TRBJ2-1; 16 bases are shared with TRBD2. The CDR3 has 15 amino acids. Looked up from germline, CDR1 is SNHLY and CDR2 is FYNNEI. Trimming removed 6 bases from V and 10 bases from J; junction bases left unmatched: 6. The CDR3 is CASRDPGLAGGEQFF. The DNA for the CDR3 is TGTGCCAGCAGGGACCCGGGACTAGCGGGAGGGGAGCAGTTCTTC.

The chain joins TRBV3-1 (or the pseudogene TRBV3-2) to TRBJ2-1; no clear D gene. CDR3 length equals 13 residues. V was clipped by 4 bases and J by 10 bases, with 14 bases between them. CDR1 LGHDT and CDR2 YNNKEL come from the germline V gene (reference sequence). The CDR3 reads CASSPSRQWEQFF. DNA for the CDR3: TGTGCCAGCAGCCCAAGCAGGCAATGGGAGCAGTTCTTC.

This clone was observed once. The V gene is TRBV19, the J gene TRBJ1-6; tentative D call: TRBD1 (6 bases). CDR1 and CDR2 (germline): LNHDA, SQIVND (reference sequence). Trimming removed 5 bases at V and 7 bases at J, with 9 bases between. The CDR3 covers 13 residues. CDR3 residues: CASSPDRNSPLHF. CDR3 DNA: TGTGCCAGTAGTCCGGACAGAAATTCACCCCTCCACTTT.

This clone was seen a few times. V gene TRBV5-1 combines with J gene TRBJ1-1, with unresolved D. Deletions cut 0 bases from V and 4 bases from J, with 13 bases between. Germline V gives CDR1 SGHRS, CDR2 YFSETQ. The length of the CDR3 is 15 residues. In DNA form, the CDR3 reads TGCGCCAGCAGCTTGGTGGTGGCGCGGGGCACTGAAGCTTTCTTT. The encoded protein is CASSLVVARGTEAFF.